This T cell receptor beta chain was observed in a study of cytomegalovirus exposure and HLA in healthy donors. Study at large: The use of the same platform for the approximately 130 validation repertoires and the 550 to 850 first-cohort repertoires was reported by a later analysis. Study-level results: The classifier reportedly diagnosed cytomegalovirus status with high sensitivity and specificity. Rarity held for most TCR sequences, but there were some public TCRs that occurred in many donors.

A remark on this clone: The antigen is undetermined.

V lost 11 bases, J lost 0 bases, and 16 bases lay in between. Germline loops: CDR1 MNHEY, CDR2 SVGAGI. The CDR3 loop spans 15 amino acids. Libraries were prepared by immunoSEQ multiplex PCR; TCRdb keeps only in-frame clonotypes and omits some of them. This sample has 150,000 to 200,000 clones, with 75% to 90% found just once. The roughly 120-subject validation cohort, separate from the roughly 700-subject first cohort, included the donors. Material for sequencing was PBMCs. This TCR derives from a man between 18 and 35 years old in good health and CMV-seropositive. The rearrangement joins TRBV6-5 to TRBJ2-2, with D unresolved. The CDR3 loop is CASGSHSANTGELFF. The CDR3 nucleotides read TGTGCCTCCGGTAGCCACTCTGCGAACACCGGGGAGCTGTTTTTT.